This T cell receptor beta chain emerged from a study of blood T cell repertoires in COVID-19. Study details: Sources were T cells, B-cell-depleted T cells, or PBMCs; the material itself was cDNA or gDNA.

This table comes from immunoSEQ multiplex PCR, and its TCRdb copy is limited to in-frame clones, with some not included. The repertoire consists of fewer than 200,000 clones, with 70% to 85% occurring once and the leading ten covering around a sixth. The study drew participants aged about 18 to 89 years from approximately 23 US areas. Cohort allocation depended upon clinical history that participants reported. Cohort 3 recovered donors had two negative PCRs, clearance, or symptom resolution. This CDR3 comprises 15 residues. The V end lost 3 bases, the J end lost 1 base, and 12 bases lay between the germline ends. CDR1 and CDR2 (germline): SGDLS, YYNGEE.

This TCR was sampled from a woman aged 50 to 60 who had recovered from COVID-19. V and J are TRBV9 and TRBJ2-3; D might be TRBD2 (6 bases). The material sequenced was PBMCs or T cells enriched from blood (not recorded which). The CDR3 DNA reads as TGTGCCAGCAGCGAGGAGGGGTTTGGCACAGATACGCAGTATTTT. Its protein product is CASSEEGFGTDTQYF. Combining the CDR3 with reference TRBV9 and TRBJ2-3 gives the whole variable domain DSGVTQTPKHLITATGQRVTLRCSPRSGDLSVYWYQQSLDQGLQFLIQYYNGEERAKGNILERFSAQQFPDLHSELNLSSLELGDSALYFCASSEEGFGTDTQYFGPGTRLTVL.